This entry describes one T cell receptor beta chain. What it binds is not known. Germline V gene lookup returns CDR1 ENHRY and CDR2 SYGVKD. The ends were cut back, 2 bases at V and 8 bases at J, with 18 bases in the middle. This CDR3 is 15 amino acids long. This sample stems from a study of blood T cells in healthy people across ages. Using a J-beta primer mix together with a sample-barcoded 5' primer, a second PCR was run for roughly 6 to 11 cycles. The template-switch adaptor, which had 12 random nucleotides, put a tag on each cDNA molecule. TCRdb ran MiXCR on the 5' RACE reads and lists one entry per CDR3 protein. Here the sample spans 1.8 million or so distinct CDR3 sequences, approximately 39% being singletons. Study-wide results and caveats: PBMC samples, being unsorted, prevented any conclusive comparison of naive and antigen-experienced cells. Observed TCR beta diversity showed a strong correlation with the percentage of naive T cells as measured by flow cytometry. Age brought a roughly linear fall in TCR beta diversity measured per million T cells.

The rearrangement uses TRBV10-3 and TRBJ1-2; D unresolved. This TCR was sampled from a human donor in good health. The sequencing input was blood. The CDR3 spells CAISELEYRAGGYTF. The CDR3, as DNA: TGTGCCATCAGTGAGCTGGAATATCGGGCTGGGGGCTACACCTTC.